This is a list of T cell receptor beta chains from one sample in a study of blood T cell repertoires in COVID-19. The method was immunoSEQ multiplex PCR; TCRdb's version includes in-frame clones alone and lacks a portion of them. The sample holds about 54,000 clones, 75% to 85% seen once. The sequencing input was peripheral blood. The receptors originated from a woman aged 55-70 years with acute or convalescent COVID-19. The CDR3 runs from the conserved cysteine through the conserved F or W. A D gene is named only where the DNA matches it firmly. Clone size is shown for a subset of rows, as once, few, many or a class of expanded clone.

D gene: NA
J gene: TRBJ1-3
clone size: once
V gene: TRBV4-1
CDR3 protein: CASSQVWTQGNTIYF
CDR3 DNA: TGCGCCAGCAGCCAAGTTTGGACTCAAGGAAACACCATATATTTT

D gene: TRBD2
J gene: TRBJ2-2
clone size: NA
V gene: TRBV9
CDR3 protein: CASSAGTSGNGELFF
CDR3 DNA: TGTGCCAGCAGCGCAGGGACTAGCGGAAACGGGGAGCTGTTTTTT

D gene: TRBD2
J gene: TRBJ2-3
clone size: once
V gene: TRBV7-9
CDR3 protein: CASSTGGGADTQYF
CDR3 DNA: TGTGCCAGCAGTACGGGGGGAGGCGCAGATACGCAGTATTTT

D gene: NA
J gene: TRBJ1-4
clone size: NA
V gene: TRBV19
CDR3 protein: CASRARGEVKKKLFF
CDR3 DNA: TGTGCCAGTCGCGCAAGGGGCGAGGTTAAGAAAAAACTGTTTTTT

D gene: NA
J gene: TRBJ2-7
clone size: NA
V gene: TRBV5-1
CDR3 protein: CASSYSTDEQYF
CDR3 DNA: TGCGCCAGCAGCTACTCGACTGACGAGCAGTACTTC

D gene: TRBD1
J gene: TRBJ2-2
clone size: once
V gene: TRBV9
CDR3 protein: CASSVATGGTGELFF
CDR3 DNA: TGTGCCAGCAGCGTAGCTACAGGGGGCACCGGGGAGCTGTTTTTT

D gene: NA
J gene: TRBJ1-4
clone size: NA
V gene: TRBV4-1
CDR3 protein: CASSQARDTTTNEKLFF
CDR3 DNA: TGCGCCAGCAGCCAAGCTCGGGACACCACAACTAATGAAAAACTGTTTTTT

D gene: TRBD2
J gene: TRBJ2-5
clone size: NA
V gene: TRBV5-1
CDR3 protein: CASSLETSGGQTQYF
CDR3 DNA: TGCGCCAGCAGCTTGGAGACTAGCGGGGGACAGACCCAGTACTTC

D gene: NA
J gene: TRBJ2-1
clone size: NA
V gene: TRBV5-1
CDR3 protein: CASSGGGANEQFF
CDR3 DNA: TGCGCCAGCAGCGGGGGGGGCGCGAATGAGCAGTTCTTC

D gene: TRBD2
J gene: TRBJ2-5
clone size: NA
V gene: TRBV3-1/TRBV3-2
CDR3 protein: CASSQPGGETQYF
CDR3 DNA: TGTGCCAGCAGCCAACCGGGAGGGGAGACCCAGTACTTC

D gene: TRBD1
J gene: TRBJ1-1
clone size: NA
V gene: TRBV18
CDR3 protein: CASSYGTGGLNTEAFF
CDR3 DNA: TGTGCCAGCTCATATGGGACAGGGGGACTGAACACTGAAGCTTTCTTT

D gene: TRBD2
J gene: TRBJ2-1
clone size: NA
V gene: TRBV7-2
CDR3 protein: CASSLGLAGVTSYNEQFF
CDR3 DNA: TGTGCCAGCAGCCTAGGACTAGCGGGGGTAACCTCCTACAATGAGCAGTTCTTC

D gene: NA
J gene: TRBJ1-4
clone size: once
V gene: TRBV6-6
CDR3 protein: CASTLGGNEKLFF
CDR3 DNA: TGTGCCAGCACCTTAGGGGGAAATGAAAAACTGTTTTTT

D gene: NA
J gene: TRBJ2-7
clone size: once
V gene: TRBV24-1
CDR3 protein: CATRLDREEEQYF
CDR3 DNA: TGTGCCACCCGGCTCGACAGGGAGGAAGAGCAGTACTTC

D gene: NA
J gene: TRBJ1-2
clone size: NA
V gene: TRBV25-1
CDR3 protein: CASTPGGGYYGYTF
CDR3 DNA: TGTGCCAGCACCCCAGGAGGAGGCTACTATGGCTACACCTTC

D gene: NA
J gene: TRBJ1-2
clone size: NA
V gene: TRBV2
CDR3 protein: CASSLGTRGGYTF
CDR3 DNA: TGTGCCAGCAGCCTGGGGACAAGAGGGGGCTACACCTTC

D gene: TRBD2
J gene: TRBJ2-4
clone size: NA
V gene: TRBV4-1
CDR3 protein: CASTYDPGTSGNIQYF
CDR3 DNA: TGCGCCAGCACCTATGACCCCGGGACTAGCGGAAACATTCAGTACTTC

D gene: NA
J gene: TRBJ1-4
clone size: few
V gene: TRBV5-4
CDR3 protein: CASSLRLGGENEKLFF
CDR3 DNA: TGTGCCAGCAGCTTGCGTCTTGGCGGTGAAAATGAAAAACTGTTTTTT

D gene: NA
J gene: TRBJ1-1
clone size: NA
V gene: TRBV7-9
CDR3 protein: CASSTDGKGTEAFF
CDR3 DNA: TGTGCCAGCAGCACAGACGGGAAAGGCACTGAAGCTTTCTTT

D gene: TRBD2
J gene: TRBJ2-7
clone size: once
V gene: TRBV14
CDR3 protein: CASSQDFPGGNYEQYF
CDR3 DNA: TGTGCCAGCAGCCAAGATTTCCCCGGGGGGAACTACGAGCAGTACTTC

D gene: TRBD2
J gene: TRBJ2-7
clone size: NA
V gene: TRBV9
CDR3 protein: CASSVGLAGFSYEQYF
CDR3 DNA: TGTGCCAGCAGCGTTGGACTAGCGGGGTTCTCCTACGAGCAGTACTTC

D gene: NA
J gene: TRBJ2-2
clone size: NA
V gene: TRBV3-1/TRBV3-2
CDR3 protein: CASSQRYNTGELFF
CDR3 DNA: TGTGCCAGCAGCCAACGCTATAACACCGGGGAGCTGTTTTTT

D gene: NA
J gene: TRBJ2-1
clone size: NA
V gene: TRBV7-3
CDR3 protein: CASSFNEPGTLDNEQFF
CDR3 DNA: TGTGCCAGCAGCTTCAACGAACCCGGGACTCTGGACAATGAGCAGTTCTTC

D gene: NA
J gene: TRBJ1-4
clone size: NA
V gene: TRBV7-9
CDR3 protein: CASSLGQVVGEKLFF
CDR3 DNA: TGTGCCAGCAGCTTAGGTCAGGTTGTTGGTGAAAAACTGTTTTTT

D gene: NA
J gene: TRBJ2-3
clone size: NA
V gene: TRBV25-1
CDR3 protein: CASSDPGVETDTQYF
CDR3 DNA: TGTGCCAGCAGTGATCCGGGAGTCGAGACAGATACGCAGTATTTT

D gene: NA
J gene: TRBJ1-2
clone size: NA
V gene: TRBV7-2
CDR3 protein: CASSLPTGYGYTF
CDR3 DNA: TGTGCCAGCAGCTTACCGACAGGCTATGGCTACACCTTC

D gene: NA
J gene: TRBJ2-5
clone size: few
V gene: TRBV3-1/TRBV3-2
CDR3 protein: CASSQRTRAPETQYF
CDR3 DNA: TGTGCCAGCAGCCAAAGGACAAGGGCCCCCGAGACCCAGTACTTC

D gene: TRBD1
J gene: TRBJ1-5
clone size: NA
V gene: TRBV4-2
CDR3 protein: CASKAGTGGNQPQHF
CDR3 DNA: TGTGCCAGCAAGGCCGGGACAGGGGGAAATCAGCCCCAGCATTTT

D gene: TRBD2
J gene: TRBJ2-2
clone size: few
V gene: TRBV11-3
CDR3 protein: CASSLAGATGELFF
CDR3 DNA: TGTGCCAGCAGTTTGGCGGGAGCCACCGGGGAGCTGTTTTTT

D gene: TRBD1
J gene: TRBJ2-5
clone size: NA
V gene: TRBV5-1
CDR3 protein: CASSLGKGGEETQYF
CDR3 DNA: TGCGCCAGCAGCTTGGGAAAAGGGGGCGAAGAGACCCAGTACTTC

D gene: NA
J gene: TRBJ1-2
clone size: NA
V gene: TRBV28
CDR3 protein: CASSPWGSNYGYTF
CDR3 DNA: TGTGCCAGCAGTCCCTGGGGCAGTAACTATGGCTACACCTTC

D gene: NA
J gene: TRBJ1-4
clone size: NA
V gene: TRBV4-1
CDR3 protein: CASSQGTGIFEKLFF
CDR3 DNA: TGCGCCAGCAGCCAGGGAACAGGGATTTTTGAAAAACTGTTTTTT

D gene: NA
J gene: TRBJ1-2
clone size: NA
V gene: TRBV12-3/TRBV12-4
CDR3 protein: CASSLRGYAVF
CDR3 DNA: TGTGCCAGCAGTTTACGGGGATACGCCGTCTTC

D gene: TRBD1
J gene: TRBJ2-3
clone size: medium-sized
V gene: TRBV24-1
CDR3 protein: CATTPGDSQGTDTQYF
CDR3 DNA: TGTGCCACCACTCCCGGGGACAGCCAGGGCACAGATACGCAGTATTTT

D gene: NA
J gene: TRBJ2-3
clone size: NA
V gene: TRBV12-3/TRBV12-4
CDR3 protein: CAGGTSQDTQYF
CDR3 DNA: TGTGCCGGCGGGACTTCCCAAGATACGCAGTATTTT

D gene: NA
J gene: TRBJ2-1
clone size: NA
V gene: TRBV6-5
CDR3 protein: CASIRDFNTIEQFF
CDR3 DNA: TGTGCCAGCATCAGGGACTTCAACACCATTGAGCAGTTCTTC

D gene: TRBD1
J gene: TRBJ1-2
clone size: NA
V gene: TRBV5-1
CDR3 protein: CASSLSPGQRGERYGYTF
CDR3 DNA: TGCGCCAGCAGCTTGAGTCCGGGACAGCGTGGAGAGCGCTATGGCTACACCTTC

D gene: NA
J gene: TRBJ2-1
clone size: NA
V gene: TRBV19
CDR3 protein: CASTTPDNPYNEQFF
CDR3 DNA: TGTGCCAGTACAACCCCCGACAACCCTTACAATGAGCAGTTCTTC

D gene: NA
J gene: TRBJ2-5
clone size: NA
V gene: TRBV3-1/TRBV3-2
CDR3 protein: CASSQRGGETQYF
CDR3 DNA: TGTGCCAGCAGCCAAAGGGGTGGGGAGACCCAGTACTTC

D gene: NA
J gene: TRBJ2-3
clone size: NA
V gene: TRBV6-5
CDR3 protein: CASSYSTQDTQYF
CDR3 DNA: TGTGCCAGCAGTTACTCGACTCAGGATACGCAGTATTTT

D gene: NA
J gene: TRBJ2-7
clone size: once
V gene: TRBV19
CDR3 protein: CASTKAGGGAYEQYF
CDR3 DNA: TGTGCCAGTACTAAGGCCGGGGGTGGGGCCTACGAGCAGTACTTC

D gene: TRBD1
J gene: TRBJ1-6
clone size: NA
V gene: TRBV5-5
CDR3 protein: CASILRTGEDSPLHF
CDR3 DNA: TGTGCCAGCATCCTAAGGACAGGGGAGGATTCACCCCTCCACTTT

D gene: NA
J gene: TRBJ1-1
clone size: NA
V gene: TRBV9
CDR3 protein: CASSGTVVAFEAFF
CDR3 DNA: TGTGCCAGCAGCGGGACAGTGGTGGCATTTGAAGCTTTCTTT

D gene: TRBD2
J gene: TRBJ2-1
clone size: NA
V gene: TRBV30
CDR3 protein: CAWSVLTSGGRRSSYNEQFF
CDR3 DNA: TGTGCCTGGAGTGTTCTGACTAGCGGGGGCCGCCGGAGCTCCTACAATGAGCAGTTCTTC

D gene: TRBD2
J gene: TRBJ2-1
clone size: once
V gene: TRBV9
CDR3 protein: CASSPPGGRYNEQFF
CDR3 DNA: TGTGCCAGCAGCCCTCCGGGGGGGAGATACAATGAGCAGTTCTTC

D gene: NA
J gene: TRBJ1-2
clone size: NA
V gene: TRBV19
CDR3 protein: CASSSTSTVRYGYTF
CDR3 DNA: TGTGCCAGTAGTAGCACCTCGACAGTGCGCTATGGCTACACCTTC

D gene: TRBD1
J gene: TRBJ1-4
clone size: once
V gene: TRBV27
CDR3 protein: CASRHLRDRADLGNEKLFF
CDR3 DNA: TGTGCCAGCAGGCACCTCCGGGACAGGGCAGATTTAGGGAATGAAAAACTGTTTTTT

D gene: NA
J gene: TRBJ2-1
clone size: few
V gene: TRBV20-1
CDR3 protein: CSASWWGEADEQFF
CDR3 DNA: TGCAGTGCTAGTTGGTGGGGCGAGGCAGATGAGCAGTTCTTC

D gene: NA
J gene: TRBJ2-4
clone size: NA
V gene: TRBV4-1
CDR3 protein: CASSTEWAKNIQYF
CDR3 DNA: TGCGCCAGCAGCACGGAGTGGGCCAAAAACATTCAGTACTTC

D gene: TRBD2
J gene: TRBJ2-1
clone size: few
V gene: TRBV6-5
CDR3 protein: CASGEREGSNNEQFF
CDR3 DNA: TGTGCCAGCGGGGAGCGGGAGGGCAGTAACAATGAGCAGTTCTTC

D gene: NA
J gene: TRBJ1-2
clone size: NA
V gene: TRBV3-1/TRBV3-2
CDR3 protein: CASSQDHRGLYYGYTF
CDR3 DNA: TGTGCCAGCAGCCAAGATCATAGGGGCCTCTACTATGGCTACACCTTC

D gene: NA
J gene: TRBJ1-4
clone size: NA
V gene: TRBV7-9
CDR3 protein: CASSLAQGNEKLFF
CDR3 DNA: TGTGCCAGCAGCTTAGCGCAGGGAAATGAAAAACTGTTTTTT

D gene: NA
J gene: TRBJ2-3
clone size: once
V gene: TRBV3-1/TRBV3-2
CDR3 protein: CASSQRGSVASTDTQYF
CDR3 DNA: TGTGCCAGCAGCCAACGAGGTAGCGTCGCTAGCACAGATACGCAGTATTTT

D gene: TRBD2
J gene: TRBJ2-1
clone size: once
V gene: TRBV7-9
CDR3 protein: CASSFVRGGRNEQFF
CDR3 DNA: TGTGCCAGCAGCTTCGTGCGGGGGGGCCGCAATGAGCAGTTCTTC

D gene: TRBD2
J gene: TRBJ2-1
clone size: NA
V gene: TRBV19
CDR3 protein: CASSIEAGINNEQFF
CDR3 DNA: TGTGCCAGTAGTATAGAAGCGGGGATTAACAATGAGCAGTTCTTC

D gene: TRBD1
J gene: TRBJ1-4
clone size: NA
V gene: TRBV9
CDR3 protein: CASSVGPTGGNEKLFF
CDR3 DNA: TGTGCCAGCAGCGTAGGTCCCACAGGGGGCAATGAAAAACTGTTTTTT

D gene: NA
J gene: TRBJ2-3
clone size: NA
V gene: TRBV4-1
CDR3 protein: CASSRLAGGTDTQYF
CDR3 DNA: TGCGCCAGCAGCAGGCTAGCTGGAGGGACAGATACGCAGTATTTT

D gene: NA
J gene: TRBJ1-1
clone size: once
V gene: TRBV5-1
CDR3 protein: CASSWEGSKNTEAFF
CDR3 DNA: TGCGCCAGCAGCTGGGAGGGTTCCAAGAACACTGAAGCTTTCTTT

D gene: NA
J gene: TRBJ2-5
clone size: NA
V gene: TRBV20-1
CDR3 protein: CSARGVRVNYF
CDR3 DNA: TGCAGTGCTAGAGGTGTACGAGTCAATTACTTC

D gene: NA
J gene: TRBJ2-1
clone size: NA
V gene: TRBV6-5
CDR3 protein: CASSSVANEQFF
CDR3 DNA: TGTGCCAGCAGTTCAGTCGCCAATGAGCAGTTCTTC